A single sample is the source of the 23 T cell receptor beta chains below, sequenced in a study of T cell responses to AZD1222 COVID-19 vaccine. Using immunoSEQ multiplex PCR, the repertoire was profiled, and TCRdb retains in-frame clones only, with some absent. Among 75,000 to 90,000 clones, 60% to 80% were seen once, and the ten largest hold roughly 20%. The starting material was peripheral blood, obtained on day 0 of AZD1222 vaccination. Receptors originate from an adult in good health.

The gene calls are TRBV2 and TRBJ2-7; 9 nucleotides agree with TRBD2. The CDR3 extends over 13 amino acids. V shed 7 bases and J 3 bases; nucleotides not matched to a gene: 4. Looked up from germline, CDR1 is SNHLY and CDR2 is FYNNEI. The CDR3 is CASTALAGYEQYF. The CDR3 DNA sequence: TGTGCCAGCACTGCACTAGCGGGCTACGAGCAGTACTTC.

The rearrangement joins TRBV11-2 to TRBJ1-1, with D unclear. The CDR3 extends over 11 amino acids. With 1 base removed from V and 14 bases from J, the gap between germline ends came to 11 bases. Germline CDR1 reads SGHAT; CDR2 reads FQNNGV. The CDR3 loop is CASSLGASEFF. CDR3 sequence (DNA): TGTGCCAGCAGCTTAGGGGCCTCTGAGTTCTTT.

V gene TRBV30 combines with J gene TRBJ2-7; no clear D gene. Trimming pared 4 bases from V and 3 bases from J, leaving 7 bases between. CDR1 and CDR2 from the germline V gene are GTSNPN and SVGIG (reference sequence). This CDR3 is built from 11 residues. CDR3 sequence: CAWTTNYEQYF. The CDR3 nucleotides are TGTGCCTGGACCACAAACTACGAGCAGTACTTC.

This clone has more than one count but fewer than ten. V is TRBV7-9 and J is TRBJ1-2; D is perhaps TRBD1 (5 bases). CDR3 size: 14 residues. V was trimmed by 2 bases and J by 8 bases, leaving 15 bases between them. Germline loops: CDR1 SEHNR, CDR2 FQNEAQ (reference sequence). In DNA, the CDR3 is TGTGCCAGCAGCTTAAATAGGGGAATCGGAGGCTACACCTTC. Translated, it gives CASSLNRGIGGYTF.

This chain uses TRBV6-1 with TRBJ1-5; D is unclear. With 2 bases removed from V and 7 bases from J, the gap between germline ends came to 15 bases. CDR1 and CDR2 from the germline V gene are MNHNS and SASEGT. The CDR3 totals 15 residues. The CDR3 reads CASSERPAVEQPQHF. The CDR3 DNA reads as TGTGCCAGCAGTGAACGTCCTGCCGTGGAGCAGCCCCAGCATTTT.

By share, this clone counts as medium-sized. CDR3 loop: CASKEAQTSYNEQFF. CDR3 bases: TGTGCCAGTAAAGAAGCGCAAACTTCCTACAATGAGCAGTTCTTC. This rearrangement joins TRBV19 to TRBJ2-1; D unclear. The CDR3 sequence is 15 residues long. Germline V gene sequence: CDR1 LNHDA, CDR2 SQIVND (reference sequence). V was shortened by 7 bases and J by 1 base, with 14 bases between the two germline ends.

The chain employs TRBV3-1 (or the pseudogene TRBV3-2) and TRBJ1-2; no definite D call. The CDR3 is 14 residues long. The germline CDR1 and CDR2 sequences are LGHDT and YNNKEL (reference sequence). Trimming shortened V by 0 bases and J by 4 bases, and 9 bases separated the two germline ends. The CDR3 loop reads CASSQDIAVYGYTF. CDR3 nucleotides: TGTGCCAGCAGCCAAGATATCGCGGTCTATGGCTACACCTTC.

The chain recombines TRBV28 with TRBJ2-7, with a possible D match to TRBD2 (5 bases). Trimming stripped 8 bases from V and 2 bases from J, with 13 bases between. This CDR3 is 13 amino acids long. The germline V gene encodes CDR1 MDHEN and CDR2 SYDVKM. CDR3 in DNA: TGTGCCAGCGGGAGCCCCACTACCTACGAGCAGTACTTC. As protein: CASGSPTTYEQYF.

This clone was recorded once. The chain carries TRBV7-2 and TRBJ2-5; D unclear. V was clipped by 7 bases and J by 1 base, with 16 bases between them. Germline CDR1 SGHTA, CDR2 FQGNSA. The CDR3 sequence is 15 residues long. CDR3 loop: CASTHGYLFQETQYF. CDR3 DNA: TGTGCCAGCACCCACGGGTACCTGTTCCAAGAGACCCAGTACTTC. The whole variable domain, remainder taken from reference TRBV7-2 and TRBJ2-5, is GAGVSQSPSNKVTEKGKDVELRCDPISGHTALYWYRQSLGQGLEFLIYFQGNSAPDKSGLPSDRFSAERTGGSVSTLTIQRTQQEDSAVYLCASTHGYLFQETQYFGPGTRLLVL.

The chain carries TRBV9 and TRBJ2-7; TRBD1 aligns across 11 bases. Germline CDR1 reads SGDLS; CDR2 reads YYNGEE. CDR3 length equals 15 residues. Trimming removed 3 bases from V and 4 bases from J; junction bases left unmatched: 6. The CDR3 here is CASSAGTGGDYEQYF. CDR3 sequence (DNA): TGTGCCAGCAGCGCCGGGACAGGGGGAGATTACGAGCAGTACTTC.

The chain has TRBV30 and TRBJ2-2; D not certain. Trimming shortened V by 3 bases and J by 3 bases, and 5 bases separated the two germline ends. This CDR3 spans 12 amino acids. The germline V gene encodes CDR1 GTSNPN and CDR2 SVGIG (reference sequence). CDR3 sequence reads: CAWSPDTGELFF. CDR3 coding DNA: TGTGCCTGGAGCCCGGACACCGGGGAGCTGTTTTTT. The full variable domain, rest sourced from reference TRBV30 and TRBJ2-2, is SQTIHQWPATLVQPVGSPLSLECTVEGTSNPNLYWYRQAAGRGLQLLFYSVGIGQISSEVPQNLSASRPQDRQFILSSKKLLLSDSGFYLCAWSPDTGELFFGEGSRLTVL.

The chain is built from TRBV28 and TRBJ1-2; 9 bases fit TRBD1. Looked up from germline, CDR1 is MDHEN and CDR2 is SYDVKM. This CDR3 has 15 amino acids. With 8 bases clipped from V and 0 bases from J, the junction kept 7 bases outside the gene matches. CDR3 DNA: TGTGCCAGCCGACCCAACAGGGGGCCTAACTATGGCTACACCTTC. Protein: CASRPNRGPNYGYTF.

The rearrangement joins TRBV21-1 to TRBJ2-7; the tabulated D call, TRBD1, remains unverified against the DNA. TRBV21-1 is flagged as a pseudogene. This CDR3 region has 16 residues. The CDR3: CASSKGRGQGKYEQYF. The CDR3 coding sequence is TGTGCCAGCAGCAAAGGAAGGGGACAGGGAAAGTACGAGCAGTACTTC.

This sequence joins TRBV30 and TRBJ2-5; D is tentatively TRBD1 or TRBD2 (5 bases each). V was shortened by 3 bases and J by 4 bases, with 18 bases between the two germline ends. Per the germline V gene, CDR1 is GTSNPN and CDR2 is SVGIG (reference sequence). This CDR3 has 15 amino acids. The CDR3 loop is CAWSAGQGPRETQYF. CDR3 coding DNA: TGTGCCTGGAGCGCAGGCCAGGGACCTCGAGAGACCCAGTACTTC.

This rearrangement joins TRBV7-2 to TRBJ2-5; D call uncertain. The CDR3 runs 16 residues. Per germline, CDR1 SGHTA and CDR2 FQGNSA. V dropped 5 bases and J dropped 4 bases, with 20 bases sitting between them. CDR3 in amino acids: CASSPVRGEPGETQYF. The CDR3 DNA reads TGTGCCAGCAGCCCCGTGAGAGGCGAACCCGGAGAGACCCAGTACTTC.

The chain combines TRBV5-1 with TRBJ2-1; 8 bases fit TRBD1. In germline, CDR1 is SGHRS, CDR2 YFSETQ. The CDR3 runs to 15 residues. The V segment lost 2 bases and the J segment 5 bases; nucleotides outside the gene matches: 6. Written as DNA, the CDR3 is TGCGCCAGCAGCTTCACGGACAGGGAGAACAATGAGCAGTTCTTC. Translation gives CASSFTDRENNEQFF.

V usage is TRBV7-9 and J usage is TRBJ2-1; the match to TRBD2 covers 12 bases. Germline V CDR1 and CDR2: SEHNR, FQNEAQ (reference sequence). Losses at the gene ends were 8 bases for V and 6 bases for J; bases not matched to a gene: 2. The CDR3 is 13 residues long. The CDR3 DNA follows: TGTGCCAGCTCTAGCGGGAGGGCCAATGAGCAGTTCTTC. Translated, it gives CASSSGRANEQFF.

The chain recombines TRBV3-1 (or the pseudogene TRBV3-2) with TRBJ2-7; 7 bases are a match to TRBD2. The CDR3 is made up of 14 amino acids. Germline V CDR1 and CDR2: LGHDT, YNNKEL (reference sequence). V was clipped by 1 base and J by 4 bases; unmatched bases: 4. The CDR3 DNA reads TGTGCCAGCAGCCAAGGGACTAGTCCTTACGAGCAGTACTTC. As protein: CASSQGTSPYEQYF.

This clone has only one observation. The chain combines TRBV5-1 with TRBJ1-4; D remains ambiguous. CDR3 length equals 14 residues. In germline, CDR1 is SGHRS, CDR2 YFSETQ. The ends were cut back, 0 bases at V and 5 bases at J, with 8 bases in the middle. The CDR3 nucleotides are TGCGCCAGCAGCTTGGGGCGAACAAATGAAAAACTGTTTTTT. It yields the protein CASSLGRTNEKLFF.

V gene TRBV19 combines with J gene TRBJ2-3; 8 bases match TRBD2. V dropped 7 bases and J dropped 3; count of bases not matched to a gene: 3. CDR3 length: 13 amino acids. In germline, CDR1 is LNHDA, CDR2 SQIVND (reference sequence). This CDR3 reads CASKKRETDTQYF. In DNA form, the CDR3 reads TGTGCCAGTAAAAAGCGGGAGACAGATACGCAGTATTTT.

The CDR3 DNA sequence: TGCGCCAGCAGCCAGTCCCCATCCAGCGGAGGGGACAATGAGCAGTTCTTC. Protein: CASSQSPSSGGDNEQFF. This chain uses TRBV4-1 with TRBJ2-1; possible D gene TRBD2, 6 bases. V lost 3 bases, J lost 5 bases, and 20 bases lay in between. This CDR3 has 17 amino acids. Per the germline V gene, CDR1 is MGHRA and CDR2 is YSYEKL.

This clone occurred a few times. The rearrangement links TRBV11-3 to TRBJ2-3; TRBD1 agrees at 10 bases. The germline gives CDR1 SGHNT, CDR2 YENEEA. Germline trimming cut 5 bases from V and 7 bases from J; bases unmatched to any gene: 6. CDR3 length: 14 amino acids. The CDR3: CASSPDRGRNTQYF. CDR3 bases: TGTGCCAGCAGCCCAGACAGGGGGCGTAATACGCAGTATTTT.

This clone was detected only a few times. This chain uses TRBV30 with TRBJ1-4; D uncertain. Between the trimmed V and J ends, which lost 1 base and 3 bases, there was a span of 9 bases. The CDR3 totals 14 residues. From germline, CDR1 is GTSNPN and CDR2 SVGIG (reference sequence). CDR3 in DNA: TGTGCCTGGAGTGCGGGAAGCTCTAATGAAAAACTGTTTTTT. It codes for CAWSAGSSNEKLFF.